The clone carrying this T cell receptor (beta chain) turned up a few times. As yet, its antigen is unknown. Some clones are missing from TCRdb's copy, which holds only in-frame ones; the method was immunoSEQ multiplex PCR. This sample has about 30,000 clones, with more than 60% found just once. This sample was taken from a study of radiotherapy plus CTLA-4 blockade in lung cancer. Study-wide results and limits: Peripheral blood showed expansion of tumor-derived TCR clones after radiotherapy and ipilimumab.

The CDR3 length is 13 residues. Germline V gene lookup returns CDR1 SGHVS and CDR2 FNYEAQ. V shed 4 bases and J shed 1 base, with 5 bases lying between them. The chain is built from TRBV7-6 and TRBJ1-5; D is undetermined. The specimen was peripheral blood, collected from a patient treated with radiotherapy plus ipilimumab. This sequence originates from a human donor with non-small cell lung cancer who had stable disease on radiotherapy plus ipilimumab. CDR3 protein: CASSSDSNQPQHF. Written as DNA, the CDR3 is TGTGCCAGCAGCTCCGACAGCAATCAGCCCCAGCATTTT.